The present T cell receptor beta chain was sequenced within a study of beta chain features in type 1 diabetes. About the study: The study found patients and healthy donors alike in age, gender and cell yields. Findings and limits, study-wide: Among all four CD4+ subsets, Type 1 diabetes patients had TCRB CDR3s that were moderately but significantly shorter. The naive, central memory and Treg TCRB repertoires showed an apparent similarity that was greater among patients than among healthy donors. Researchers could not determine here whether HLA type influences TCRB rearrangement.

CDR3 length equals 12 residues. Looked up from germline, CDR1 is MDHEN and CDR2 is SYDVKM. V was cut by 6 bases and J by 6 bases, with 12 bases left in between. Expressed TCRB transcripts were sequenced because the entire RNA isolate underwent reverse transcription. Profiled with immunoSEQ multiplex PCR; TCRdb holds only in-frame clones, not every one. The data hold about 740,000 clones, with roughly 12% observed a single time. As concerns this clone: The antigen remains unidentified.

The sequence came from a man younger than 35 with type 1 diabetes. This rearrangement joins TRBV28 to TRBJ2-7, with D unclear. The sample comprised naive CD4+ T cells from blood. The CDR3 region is CASSLNLGEQYF. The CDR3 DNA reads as TGTGCCAGCAGCCTAAATCTGGGCGAGCAGTACTTC.